Listed below are T cell receptor beta chains from one sample, sequenced in a study of CD8+CD57+ T cells in acquired aplastic anemia. TCRdb used MiXCR to reprocess the reads, holding one entry per CDR3 protein. This sample has about 180,000 distinct CDR3 sequences, with 48% found just once. Sequenced sample: sorted CD4+, CD8+, or CD8+CD57+ T cells (not recorded which) from PBMCs. These receptors all come from a human donor with aplastic anemia. Each CDR3 is given with its conserved first and last residue. The D gene is left open where the match is weak. Clone size appears in some rows only: once, few, many, or a class for an expanded clone.

CDR3,DNA,size,V,J,D
CASRPLSTLYEQYF,TGTGCCAGCAGGCCCCTCTCGACCCTCTACGAGCAGTACTTC,many,TRBV6-1,TRBJ2-7,-
CASRRTSGAQETQYF,TGTGCCAGCAGAAGGACTAGCGGGGCTCAAGAGACCCAGTACTTC,-,TRBV6-1,TRBJ2-5,TRBD2
CASSSVGQANTEAFF,TGCGCCAGCAGCTCGGTGGGACAGGCGAACACTGAAGCTTTCTTT,many,TRBV5-1,TRBJ1-1,TRBD1
CAWSVGQGIGSPLHF,TGTGCCTGGAGTGTCGGTCAGGGGATCGGTTCACCCCTCCACTTT,few,TRBV30,TRBJ1-6,-
CASSHLRGLQCF,TGTGCCAGCAGCCACTTGCGGGGGTTACAGTGCTTC,once,TRBV3-1,TRBJ2-7,TRBD2
CASSKTGTVNYNEQFF,TGTGCCAGCAGTAAAACCGGGACGGTAAACTACAATGAGCAGTTCTTC,-,TRBV27,TRBJ2-1,-
CSVEEGHRNDEQFF,TGCAGCGTTGAAGAAGGACACAGGAACGATGAGCAGTTCTTC,-,TRBV29-1,TRBJ2-1,-
CASSSQGYSGANVLTF,TGTGCCAGCAGTTCCCAGGGGTACTCTGGGGCCAACGTCCTGACTTTC,-,TRBV28,TRBJ2-6,-
CATTTGMGETQYF,TGTGCCACGACAACGGGGATGGGGGAGACCCAGTACTTC,-,TRBV10-3,TRBJ2-5,-
CASSGHYEQYF,TGTGCCAGCAGCGGTCATTACGAGCAGTACTTC,many,TRBV11-2,TRBJ2-7,-
CASTALSSYNEQFF,TGTGCCAGCACAGCACTTAGCTCCTACAATGAGCAGTTCTTC,medium-sized,TRBV2,TRBJ2-1,-
CASSIVQDSNQPQHF,TGTGCCAGTAGTATAGTCCAGGATAGCAATCAGCCCCAGCATTTT,few,TRBV19,TRBJ1-5,-
CASMGNGLALTDTQYF,TGTGCCAGCATGGGGAACGGGCTAGCTCTGACAGATACGCAGTATTTT,once,TRBV11-1,TRBJ2-3,-
CASSVSEPSYNEQFF,TGTGCCAGCAGCGTAAGCGAGCCGTCCTACAATGAGCAGTTCTTC,-,TRBV9,TRBJ2-1,-
CASSQGNTDTQYF,TGCGCCAGCAGCCAGGGAAACACAGATACGCAGTATTTT,many,TRBV4-1,TRBJ2-3,-
CASSRDRVGAFF,TGTGCCAGCAGCCGGGACAGGGTAGGAGCTTTCTTT,many,TRBV11-2,TRBJ1-1,TRBD1
CASSLTLQGAGGYTF,TGCGCCAGCAGCTTGACCCTACAGGGGGCGGGTGGCTACACCTTC,many,TRBV5-1,TRBJ1-2,TRBD1
CASSLQAAGKGNTGELFF,TGTGCCAGCAGCCTACAAGCGGCGGGAAAGGGGAACACCGGGGAGCTGTTTTTT,many,TRBV4-2,TRBJ2-2,-
CASSGDYEQYF,TGCGCCAGTTCAGGGGACTACGAGCAGTACTTC,-,TRBV4-3,TRBJ2-7,-
CSAAGGSQETQYF,TGCAGTGCTGCGGGGGGGAGCCAAGAGACCCAGTACTTC,few,TRBV20-1,TRBJ2-5,TRBD2
CASKVEASGTRELFF,TGTGCCAGCAAGGTGGAGGCGTCGGGCACCAGGGAGCTGTTTTTT,-,TRBV2,TRBJ2-2,-
CASRGVDNSYEQYF,TGCGCCAGCAGGGGAGTGGACAACTCCTACGAGCAGTACTTC,-,TRBV10-2,TRBJ2-7,-
CASRPGTGGGNEQYF,TGTGCCAGCAGACCCGGGACAGGGGGCGGGAACGAGCAGTACTTC,-,TRBV2,TRBJ2-7,TRBD1
CARQKAVSTDTQYF,TGTGCCAGACAGAAGGCGGTGAGCACAGATACGCAGTATTTT,-,TRBV2,TRBJ2-3,-
CASSTPGIHEQYF,TGTGCCAGCAGTACTCCGGGGATCCACGAGCAGTACTTC,-,TRBV9,TRBJ2-7,-
CASSQAGGNIGLHF,TGTGCCAGCAGCCAAGCCGGGGGGAATATAGGCCTCCACTTT,many,TRBV14,TRBJ1-6,-
CASSLGLLTGANVLTF,TGTGCCAGCAGCTTAGGCTTACTGACTGGGGCCAACGTCCTGACTTTC,many,TRBV7-9,TRBJ2-6,-
CASKRDYGYTF,TGTGCCAGCAAGAGGGACTATGGCTACACCTTC,few,TRBV2,TRBJ1-2,-
CASSESKNDGYTF,TGCGCCAGCAGTGAGTCGAAAAATGATGGCTACACCTTC,-,TRBV10-2,TRBJ1-2,-
CASSPGQQETQYF,TGTGCCAGTAGCCCGGGACAGCAAGAGACCCAGTACTTC,many,TRBV19,TRBJ2-5,TRBD1
CSARLAGGPRETQYF,TGCAGTGCTAGACTAGCGGGGGGGCCCCGGGAGACCCAGTACTTC,many,TRBV20-1,TRBJ2-5,TRBD2
CASSLTGGSTDTQYF,TGTGCCAGCAGCTTGACGGGTGGAAGCACAGATACGCAGTATTTT,-,TRBV5-6,TRBJ2-3,-
CASRLTGGPDSPLHF,TGTGCCAGCAGACTGACAGGAGGCCCCGATTCACCCCTCCACTTT,many,TRBV28,TRBJ1-6,-
CATSDTRTFEQYF,TGTGCCACCAGTGATACCCGGACTTTCGAGCAGTACTTC,-,TRBV24-1,TRBJ2-7,-
CSAVTSGTNTGELFF,TGCAGTGCTGTGACTAGCGGGACAAACACCGGGGAGCTGTTTTTT,-,TRBV20-1,TRBJ2-2,TRBD2
CATSDPAVKAGELFF,TGTGCCACCAGTGACCCGGCAGTCAAGGCCGGGGAGCTGTTTTTT,-,TRBV24-1,TRBJ2-2,-
CASSLKQSGANVLTF,TGTGCCAGCAGCTTAAAACAGTCTGGGGCCAACGTCCTGACTTTC,many,TRBV7-2,TRBJ2-6,-
CATSDFRVYNEQFF,TGTGCCACCAGTGATTTCCGGGTTTACAATGAGCAGTTCTTC,few,TRBV24-1,TRBJ2-1,-
CSARPPGQGGNQPQHF,TGCAGTGCTAGACCTCCGGGACAGGGTGGGAATCAGCCCCAGCATTTT,many,TRBV20-1,TRBJ1-5,TRBD1
CASSQTSGGAWEQYF,TGTGCCAGCAGCCAAACTAGCGGGGGGGCTTGGGAGCAGTACTTC,few,TRBV6-2/TRBV6-3,TRBJ2-7,TRBD2
CATSRDAGPSQPQHF,TGTGCCACCAGCAGAGATGCGGGGCCCAGCCAGCCCCAGCATTTT,-,TRBV15,TRBJ1-5,-
CASSPGLFDTGELFF,TGTGCCAGTAGTCCGGGACTCTTTGACACCGGGGAGCTGTTTTTT,many,TRBV19,TRBJ2-2,-
CATKQGADSNQPQHF,TGTGCCACCAAACAGGGGGCGGATAGCAATCAGCCCCAGCATTTT,-,TRBV2,TRBJ1-5,TRBD1
CASTGDTNEQYF,TGTGCCAGCACCGGGGACACAAACGAGCAGTACTTC,many,TRBV12-3/TRBV12-4,TRBJ2-7,-
CASRGQGDTEAFF,TGTGCCAGCAGGGGACAGGGGGACACTGAAGCTTTCTTT,many,TRBV2,TRBJ1-1,TRBD1
CRVLAGGPDETQYF,TGCAGGGTATTAGCGGGGGGGCCGGACGAGACCCAGTACTTC,many,TRBV20-1,TRBJ2-5,TRBD2
CSARPLSGQGNPLEQYF,TGCAGTGCTAGACCTCTCAGCGGGCAGGGTAATCCCCTCGAGCAGTACTTC,-,TRBV20-1,TRBJ2-7,-
CASSIAGSDEQYF,TGTGCCAGTAGTATAGCAGGGAGCGACGAGCAGTACTTC,few,TRBV19,TRBJ2-7,-
CASSLADRDYEAFF,TGCGCCAGCAGCTTGGCAGACAGGGACTACGAAGCTTTCTTT,-,TRBV5-1,TRBJ1-1,TRBD1
CASSQTGAGGRSPLHF,TGTGCCAGCAGCCAGACAGGGGCAGGGGGCCGTTCACCCCTCCACTTT,-,TRBV7-6,TRBJ1-6,TRBD1
CTSSQRWDEQFF,TGTACCAGCAGCCAACGTTGGGATGAGCAGTTCTTC,-,TRBV13,TRBJ2-1,-